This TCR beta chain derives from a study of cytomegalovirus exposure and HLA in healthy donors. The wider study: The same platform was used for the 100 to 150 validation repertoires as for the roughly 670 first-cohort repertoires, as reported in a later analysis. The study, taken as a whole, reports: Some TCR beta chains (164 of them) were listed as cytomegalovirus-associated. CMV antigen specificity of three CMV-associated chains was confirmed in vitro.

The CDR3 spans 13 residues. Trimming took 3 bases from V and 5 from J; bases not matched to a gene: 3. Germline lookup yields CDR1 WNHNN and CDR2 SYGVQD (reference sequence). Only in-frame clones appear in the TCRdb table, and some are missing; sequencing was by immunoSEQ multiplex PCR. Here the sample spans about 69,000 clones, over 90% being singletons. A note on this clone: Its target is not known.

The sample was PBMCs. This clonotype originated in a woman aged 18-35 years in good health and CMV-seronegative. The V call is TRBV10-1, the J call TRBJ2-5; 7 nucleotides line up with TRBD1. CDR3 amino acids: CASSEGGTETQYF. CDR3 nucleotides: TGCGCCAGCAGTGAAGGGGGCACGGAGACCCAGTACTTC.